This T cell receptor beta chain was captured in a study of T cell responses to AZD1222 COVID-19 vaccine. The overall study: Samples with a second dose at about 4 or about 12 weeks were pooled together. The study, taken as a whole, reports: Spike-specific TCRs gained breadth and depth after people received two AZD1222 doses. Repertoire collection took place solely once the T cell response had peaked. Close to half of all spike-specific TCRs reportedly target regions of the variants that are unmutated.

Profiling relied on immunoSEQ multiplex PCR, and the TCRdb table lists in-frame clones only, not all of them. This table holds 100,000 or so clones, approximately 91% found once. With regard to this clone: Its antigen is unidentified.

The CDR3 length is 14 residues. The germline V gene has CDR1 SQVTM and CDR2 ANQGSEA. Between the trimmed V and J ends, which lost 7 bases and 6 bases, there was a span of 19 bases. The receptor was isolated from an adult in good health. The chain is built from TRBV29-1 and TRBJ2-1; D not certain. This material consisted of peripheral blood, taken on day 0 of AZD1222 vaccination. The CDR3 sequence: CSAEPLRALNEQFF. The CDR3 region has the DNA TGCAGCGCCGAGCCACTCCGGGCCCTCAATGAGCAGTTCTTC.